The 25 T cell receptor beta chains below all came from one sample that was sequenced in a study of shared T cell receptors in the human thymus. Method: immunoSEQ multiplex PCR; TCRdb's copy keeps in-frame clones and lacks some. The table records over 450,000 clones, roughly 74% of them present only once. This same sample was also taken into another study, of human thymus T cells.

The sample comprised thymocytes. Receptors were obtained from a boy under three years old with a congenital heart defect.

The sample holds one count of this clone. The chain links TRBV29-1 to TRBJ2-6, with TRBD1 matching 11 bases. The CDR3 covers 20 residues. V trimming: 1 base; J trimming: 1 base; junction bases outside the gene matches: 12. In germline, CDR1 is SQVTM, CDR2 ANQGSEA. CDR3 protein: CSVEVRHGGQGASGANVLTF. CDR3 in DNA: TGCAGCGTTGAAGTGCGCCATGGAGGACAGGGGGCTTCTGGGGCCAACGTCCTGACTTTC.

The V gene is TRBV2, the J gene TRBJ1-3, with 12 bases that match TRBD1. The germline CDR1 and CDR2 sequences are SNHLY and FYNNEI. The CDR3 is 18 amino acids. Losses at the gene ends were 2 bases for V and 1 base for J; bases not matched to a gene: 6. The CDR3 nucleotides read TGTGCCAGCAGTGAATTGGTGGGACAGGGGGCATCTGGAAACACCATATATTTT. Protein product: CASSELVGQGASGNTIYF.

The chain uses TRBV4-1 and TRBJ2-7; 10 bases line up with TRBD2. The length of the CDR3 is 16 residues. Germline V CDR1 and CDR2: MGHRA, YSYEKL. The J segment lost 6 bases and the V segment lost 0 bases, leaving 8 bases of the junction unmatched. CDR3 sequence (DNA): TGCGCCAGCAGCCAAGATCGGAAGCGGGAGGGCCCCGAGCAGTACTTC. Its translation: CASSQDRKREGPEQYF.

The chain couples TRBV27 to TRBJ2-2; 9 nucleotides agree with TRBD2. In germline, CDR1 is MNHEY, CDR2 SMNVEV (reference sequence). J was trimmed by 7 bases and V by 7 bases; bases with no gene match: 10. The CDR3 runs 15 residues. CDR3 in amino acids: CASMASGRTIGELFF. The CDR3, as DNA: TGTGCCAGCATGGCCAGCGGGAGGACTATCGGGGAGCTGTTTTTT.

V and J are TRBV4-2 and TRBJ1-1, with D tentatively TRBD1 (5 bases). Between the trimmed V and J ends, which lost 1 base and 10 bases, there was a span of 19 bases. Per the germline V gene, CDR1 is LGHNA and CDR2 is YNFKEQ. The CDR3 consists of 15 residues. CDR3 nucleotide sequence: TGTGCCAGCAGCCAAGTAGGTCGCAGGGATAACGGAGCTTTCTTT. It yields the protein CASSQVGRRDNGAFF.

V gene TRBV5-4 combines with J gene TRBJ2-1, with a tentative D call TRBD2 (5 bases). Germline lookup yields CDR1 SGHNT and CDR2 YYREEE (reference sequence). This CDR3 spans 15 amino acids. V lost 3 bases and J 4 bases, leaving 14 bases between the germline ends. CDR3 in DNA: TGTGCCAGCAGCTCATCACTAGTCTCGTACAATGAGCAGTTCTTC. Encoded protein: CASSSSLVSYNEQFF.

The gene calls are TRBV5-6 and TRBJ1-1, with D perhaps matching TRBD1 (6 bases). The CDR3 spans 16 residues. V dropped 3 bases and J dropped 4 bases, with 19 bases sitting between them. Germline assignment: CDR1 SGHDT and CDR2 YYEEEE. The DNA of the CDR3 is TGTGCCAGCAGCTCAAACCCCTGGGGGCAGACCACTGAAGCTTTCTTT. Translating it yields CASSSNPWGQTTEAFF.

The genes are TRBV14 and TRBJ2-7; the match to TRBD2 covers 7 bases. Germline CDR1 is SGHDN and CDR2 is FVKESK. The CDR3 runs to 15 residues. The junction had 8 bases not matched to a gene; V was cut back by 3 bases and J by 3 bases. DNA of the CDR3: TGTGCCAGCAGCCAGGGAACTAGCGAGATCTACGAGCAGTACTTC. Translation gives CASSQGTSEIYEQYF.

This clone has just one count. The V call is TRBV28, the J call TRBJ2-2; possibly TRBD1 for D (6 bases). The CDR3 is made up of 15 amino acids. Germline CDR1 and CDR2: MDHEN and SYDVKM. V was clipped by 6 bases and J by 2 bases, with 13 bases between them. DNA of the CDR3: TGTGCCAGCAGGTCCCGACAGGTCAACACCGGGGAGCTGTTTTTT. This gives the protein CASRSRQVNTGELFF.

The chain has TRBV6-1 and TRBJ1-2, with 9 bases that match TRBD1. Germline CDR1 reads MNHNS; CDR2 reads SASEGT. The CDR3 is 12 amino acids. V lost 5 bases, J lost 8 bases, and 3 bases stayed unmatched. The CDR3 nucleotides read TGTGCCAGCAGTAACAGGGGGCGCGGCTACACCTTC. Its protein is CASSNRGRGYTF.

This clone was detected a few times. The rearrangement links TRBV19 to TRBJ2-7, with TRBD1 identical over 10 bases. CDR3 length: 16 amino acids. Germline CDR1 is LNHDA and CDR2 is SQIVND (reference sequence). J lost 0 bases, V lost 6 bases, and 8 bases had no gene match. CDR3 bases: TGTGCCAGTAGCACCCTGGGGGACAGGGGCTCCTACGAGCAGTACTTC. Amino acid sequence: CASSTLGDRGSYEQYF.

The V call is TRBV27, the J call TRBJ2-7; maybe TRBD2 (6 bases). Germline V gene lookup returns CDR1 MNHEY and CDR2 SMNVEV (reference sequence). V was shortened by 0 bases and J by 0 bases, with 9 bases between the two germline ends. The CDR3 consists of 15 residues. Written as DNA, the CDR3 is TGTGCCAGCAGTTTATCGGCGGGACCCTCCTACGAGCAGTACTTC. It codes for CASSLSAGPSYEQYF.

The V and J genes are TRBV6-6 and TRBJ2-7; D is ambiguous. The CDR3 consists of 12 residues. V lost 3 bases to trimming and J lost 4 bases, with 7 bases between them. Per the germline V gene, CDR1 is MNHNY and CDR2 is SVGAGI (reference sequence). The CDR3 loop is CASSYSPYEQYF. The CDR3 bases are TGTGCCAGCAGTTATAGTCCTTACGAGCAGTACTTC.

This clone was picked up one time. The CDR3 DNA reads TGTGCCACAGGGGTGGGCCCTGGAAACCACGAAGGTTTCGGGGAGCTGTTTTTT. Protein: CATGVGPGNHEGFGELFF. The V call is TRBV9, the J call TRBJ2-2; possible D gene TRBD1, 6 bases. The CDR3 runs to 18 residues. Germline CDR1 is SGDLS and CDR2 is YYNGEE. Between the trimmed V and J ends, which lost 9 bases and 7 bases, there was a span of 31 bases.

The chain has TRBV20-1 and TRBJ2-1; a possible D gene is TRBD1 (6 bases). The germline V gene encodes CDR1 DFQATT and CDR2 SNEGSKA (reference sequence). The CDR3 covers 11 residues. V was pared by 3 bases and J by 15 bases, with 15 bases between. CDR3 sequence (DNA): TGCAGTGCTAGCCAACAGGGCCGAGGGTTCTTC. Its translation: CSASQQGRGFF.

The rearrangement uses TRBV7-9 and TRBJ2-5; 10 nucleotides align to TRBD2. Per germline, CDR1 SEHNR and CDR2 FQNEAQ (reference sequence). The CDR3 has 15 residues. Trimming removed 5 bases from V and 4 bases from J; junction bases left unmatched: 7. For the CDR3, the DNA is TGTGCCAGCAGCCCCACTAGCGGGAACGGAGAGACCCAGTACTTC. Its protein product is CASSPTSGNGETQYF. The full variable domain, in which reference TRBV7-9 and TRBJ2-5 provide the parts outside the CDR3, is DTGVSQNPRHKITKRGQNVTFRCDPISEHNRLYWYRQTLGQGPEFLTYFQNEAQLEKSRLLSDRFSAERPKGSFSTLEIQRTEQGDSAMYLCASSPTSGNGETQYFGPGTRLLVL.

J is TRBJ2-1 and V is TRBV4-2; D perhaps matches TRBD2 (6 bases). V lost 0 bases and J lost 5, with 14 bases in between. CDR1 and CDR2 (germline): LGHNA, YNFKEQ. The CDR3 spans 16 residues. CDR3 loop: CASSQERSRRDNEQFF. CDR3 DNA: TGTGCCAGCAGCCAAGAACGGTCCAGGAGGGACAATGAGCAGTTCTTC.

V usage is TRBV7-9 and J usage is TRBJ2-7, with 10 bases fitting TRBD2. Germline CDR1 SEHNR, CDR2 FQNEAQ (reference sequence). CDR3 length: 14 residues. Unmatched junction bases numbered 2, after V lost 3 bases and J lost 3 bases. For the CDR3, the DNA is TGTGCCAGCAGCTTGGTAGCGGGAGGCTACGAGCAGTACTTC. Its protein is CASSLVAGGYEQYF. Full variable domain (rest looked up from reference TRBV7-9 and TRBJ2-7): DTGVSQNPRHKITKRGQNVTFRCDPISEHNRLYWYRQTLGQGPEFLTYFQNEAQLEKSRLLSDRFSAERPKGSFSTLEIQRTEQGDSAMYLCASSLVAGGYEQYFGPGTRLTVT.

This sequence joins TRBV5-6 and TRBJ2-7; 9 bases are a match to TRBD2. V was pared by 4 bases and J by 3 bases, with 8 bases of the junction left unmatched. The germline gives CDR1 SGHDT, CDR2 YYEEEE. The CDR3 is made up of 15 amino acids. CDR3 sequence (DNA): TGTGCCAGCAGCCCGGGAGTAGCGGGAGACTACGAGCAGTACTTC. Its protein is CASSPGVAGDYEQYF.

The gene calls are TRBV25-1 and TRBJ1-4, with D perhaps TRBD1 (6 bases). The CDR3 spans 15 residues. From germline, CDR1 is MGHDK and CDR2 SYGVNS. V lost 2 bases and J lost 5, with 12 bases in between. The CDR3 is CASSEPTGFNEKLFF. The DNA for the CDR3 is TGTGCCAGCAGTGAACCAACAGGGTTCAATGAAAAACTGTTTTTT. The full variable domain, in which reference TRBV25-1 and TRBJ1-4 provide the parts outside the CDR3, is EADIYQTPRYLVIGTGKKITLECSQTMGHDKMYWYQQDPGMELHLIHYSYGVNSTEKGDLSSESTVSRIRTEHFPLTLESARPSHTSQYLCASSEPTGFNEKLFFGSGTQLSVL.

This chain's CDR3 is CASSARDRDEKLFF. The CDR3, as DNA: TGTGCCAGCAGTGCCCGGGACAGAGATGAAAAACTGTTTTTT. V is TRBV6-1 and J is TRBJ1-4, with 7 bases that match TRBD1. The CDR3 runs 14 residues. The J segment lost 6 bases and the V segment lost 4 bases, leaving 5 bases of the junction unmatched. Germline V lookup: CDR1 MNHNS, CDR2 SASEGT.

CDR3 residues: CASSTRTLRTFNEQFF. Here the CDR3 DNA reads TGTGCCAGCAGTACAAGGACTCTCCGTACCTTCAATGAGCAGTTCTTC. The chain is built from TRBV28 and TRBJ2-1, with D possibly TRBD2 on 5 matching bases. CDR1 and CDR2 (germline): MDHEN, SYDVKM. Trimming took 5 bases from V and 6 from J, leaving 20 bases between them. The CDR3 extends over 16 amino acids. The full variable domain, completed using reference TRBV28 and TRBJ2-1, is DVKVTQSSRYLVKRTGEKVFLECVQDMDHENMFWYRQDPGLGLRLIYFSYDVKMKEKGDIPEGYSVSREKKERFSLILESASTNQTSMYLCASSTRTLRTFNEQFFGPGTRLTVL.

This chain uses TRBV5-6 with TRBJ2-6; D not certain. Germline loops: CDR1 SGHDT, CDR2 YYEEEE. The CDR3 spans 16 residues. The ends were cut back, 4 bases at V and 1 base at J, with 12 bases in the middle. In DNA, the CDR3 is TGTGCCAGCAGCACCTCCGACACATCTGGGGCCAACGTCCTGACTTTC. Encoded protein: CASSTSDTSGANVLTF.

The chain recombines TRBV19 with TRBJ1-2; TRBD1 matches at 10 bases. The germline CDR1 and CDR2 sequences are LNHDA and SQIVND (reference sequence). V gave up 7 bases and J gave up 8 bases; unmatched junction bases: 13. The CDR3 loop spans 15 amino acids. DNA for the CDR3: TGTGCCAGTACCCTGATGGACAGGGGGTTGAGAGGCTACACCTTC. This gives the protein CASTLMDRGLRGYTF. Together with reference TRBV19 and TRBJ1-2, the CDR3 gives the full variable domain: DGGITQSPKYLFRKEGQNVTLSCEQNLNHDAMYWYRQDPGQGLRLIYYSQIVNDFQKGDIAEGYSVSREKKESFPLTVTSAQKNPTAFYLCASTLMDRGLRGYTFGSGTRLTVV.

The chain combines TRBV30 with TRBJ1-1; D is possibly TRBD1 (5 bases). V lost 4 bases, J lost 10 bases, and 16 bases lay in between. The CDR3 has 12 residues. The germline CDR1 and CDR2 sequences are GTSNPN and SVGIG (reference sequence). The CDR3 loop is CAWILSPGGAFF. The CDR3 DNA reads TGTGCCTGGATCCTCTCCCCGGGGGGAGCTTTCTTT.